Listed below are T cell receptor beta chains from one sample, sequenced in a study of blood T cell repertoires in COVID-19. Produced via immunoSEQ multiplex PCR; TCRdb's table is partial and in-frame only. The table shows 400,000 to 500,000 clones, with about 88% occurring only once. The sequenced material came from PBMCs or T cells enriched from blood (not recorded which). The receptors were sampled from a woman aged 18-29 years who had been exposed to COVID-19. Both conserved end residues are part of each CDR3. The D gene is left open where the match is weak. The listing skips clone size in some rows; elsewhere it reads once, few, many or a size class.

j_call | clone_size | d_call | v_call | cdr3_nt | cdr3_aa
TRBJ2-7 | - | TRBD2 | TRBV11-1 | TGTGCCAGCAGCTTAGTGGCGCTAGCGGGCTCCTACGAGCAGTACTTC | CASSLVALAGSYEQYF
TRBJ2-2 | - | TRBD1 | TRBV9 | TGTGCCAGCAGCTCTGAAGGGACAGCCACCGGGGAGCTGTTTTTT | CASSSEGTATGELFF
TRBJ2-7 | - | TRBD2 | TRBV28 | TGTGCCAGCAGTCTTCCCCTGACTAGCTTTTCCTACGAGCAGTACTTC | CASSLPLTSFSYEQYF
TRBJ1-1 | few | - | TRBV5-4 | TGTGCCAGCAGCTTGGAAAGGGGGTACACTGAAGCTTTCTTT | CASSLERGYTEAFF
TRBJ1-1 | - | - | TRBV27 | TGTGCCAGCAGAACAGGGATGAACACTGAAGCTTTCTTT | CASRTGMNTEAFF
TRBJ1-3 | - | - | TRBV5-8 | TGTGCCAGCAGCTTACGGGGAAGAACTGGAAACACCATATATTTT | CASSLRGRTGNTIYF
TRBJ2-7 | - | - | TRBV6-2/TRBV6-3 | TGTGCCAGCAGTTTCAGTTACGAGCAGTACTTC | CASSFSYEQYF
TRBJ2-1 | - | - | TRBV27 | TGTGCCAGCAGCTCCAACCAGGGTAGCCGCTCCTACAATGAGCAGTTCTTC | CASSSNQGSRSYNEQFF
TRBJ2-7 | - | TRBD1 | TRBV5-6 | TGTGCCAGCAGCCCCGGGACAGGGCCTGCCTACGAGCAGTACTTC | CASSPGTGPAYEQYF
TRBJ1-2 | - | - | TRBV30 | TGTGCCTGGAGCCCCAGGGGAGCTAACTATGGCTACACCTTC | CAWSPRGANYGYTF
TRBJ1-2 | - | TRBD1 | TRBV4-3 | TGCGCCAGCAGCCAAGATTTGGACAGGGGCGATAACTATGGCTACACCTTC | CASSQDLDRGDNYGYTF
TRBJ2-3 | - | - | TRBV6-2/TRBV6-3 | TGTGCCAGCAGTTACCCTACACTACCGAACGCGGATACGCAGTATTTT | CASSYPTLPNADTQYF
TRBJ2-2 | - | - | TRBV3-1/TRBV3-2 | TGTGCCAGCAGCCCCCTTGGCGGGATACAGAACACCGGGGAGCTGTTTTTT | CASSPLGGIQNTGELFF
TRBJ1-6 | - | TRBD1 | TRBV30 | TGTGCCTGGGGGGGGACAGGGAATTCACCCCTCCACTTT | CAWGGTGNSPLHF
TRBJ2-5 | - | - | TRBV2 | TGTGCCAGCAAGCGGCTCCAAGAGACCCAGTACTTC | CASKRLQETQYF
TRBJ1-1 | - | TRBD1 | TRBV14 | TGTGCCAGCAGCCTGACAGGGAAGAACACTGAAGCTTTCTTT | CASSLTGKNTEAFF